This TCR beta chain was profiled in a study of HIV-infected patients and healthy controls. V was clipped by 3 bases and J by 3 bases, with 9 bases between them. The CDR3 length is 13 residues. The germline CDR1 and CDR2 sequences are MNHEY and SVGAGI. TCRdb independently ran MiXCR on the 5' RACE reads; one entry per CDR3 protein. This sample has under 20,000 distinct CDR3 sequences, with 16% found just once. This clonotype was seen only a few times. This sequence joins TRBV6-5 and TRBJ2-7; TRBD1 is a possible D gene (6 bases). The sequencing input was CD8+ T cells from blood. This TCR derives from a human donor in good health. CDR3: CASSYGQHYEQYF. CDR3 bases: TGTGCCAGCAGTTATGGACAGCACTACGAGCAGTACTTC.